One sample yielded the 16 T cell receptor beta chains listed below, sequenced in a study of cytotoxic CD8 clonotypes in ibrutinib-treated CLL. TCRdb's copy holds only in-frame clones and misses some; the assay was immunoSEQ multiplex PCR. The profile shows roughly 300,000 clones, around 76% of them singletons. The sequencing here drew on PBMCs, taken at disease progression, from a patient treated with ibrutinib. These receptors came from a human donor with chronic lymphocytic leukemia.

The chain joins TRBV5-1 to TRBJ2-6; TRBD1 might be the D (6 bases). Germline CDR1 reads SGHRS; CDR2 reads YFSETQ. V shed 2 bases and J shed 0 bases, with 12 bases lying between them. The CDR3 extends over 17 amino acids. The CDR3 region is CASSFAGQNSGANVLTF. The CDR3 bases are TGCGCCAGCAGCTTTGCAGGACAGAACTCTGGGGCCAACGTCCTGACTTTC.

This clone was found a few times. The J gene is TRBJ1-2, the V gene TRBV27; 9 bases fit TRBD1. The ends lost 2 bases at V and 4 bases at J; junction bases unmatched: 8. The CDR3 covers 16 residues. Germline V lookup: CDR1 MNHEY, CDR2 SMNVEV (reference sequence). CDR3 sequence reads: CASSLVGTGSRYGYTF. The CDR3 DNA is TGTGCCAGCAGTTTAGTCGGGACAGGGTCTCGCTATGGCTACACCTTC.

The J gene is TRBJ2-3, the V gene TRBV5-1, with 11 bases aligning to TRBD1. CDR1 is SGHRS and CDR2 is YFSETQ in the germline V gene. V lost 4 bases, J lost 6 bases, and 4 bases stayed unmatched. The CDR3 runs 14 residues. CDR3 loop: CASSQDRGRDTQYF. In DNA form, the CDR3 reads TGCGCCAGCAGCCAGGACAGGGGGCGCGATACGCAGTATTTT.

This clone was recorded a few times. The V call is TRBV9, the J call TRBJ1-2, with 7 bases fitting TRBD1. Losses at the gene ends were 7 bases for V and 4 bases for J; bases not matched to a gene: 4. Germline V gene data show CDR1 as SGDLS and CDR2 as YYNGEE. The CDR3 runs 12 residues. CDR3 coding DNA: TGTGCCAGCCAGAACAGGGGCTATGGCTACACCTTC. Translation gives CASQNRGYGYTF.

The chain recombines TRBV2 with TRBJ2-7, with D tentatively TRBD1 (5 bases). Between the trimmed V and J ends, which lost 11 bases and 6 bases, there was a span of 17 bases. The CDR3 runs 12 residues. Germline lookup yields CDR1 SNHLY and CDR2 FYNNEI. Written as DNA, the CDR3 is TGTGCCTGCTACCAGGGTTTTGGCGAGCAGTACTTC. Residues: CACYQGFGEQYF. Supplemented by reference TRBV2 and TRBJ2-7, the full variable domain reads EPEVTQTPSHQVTQMGQEVILRCVPISNHLYFYWYRQILGQKVEFLVSFYNNEISEKSEIFDDQFSVERPDGSNFTLKIRSTKLEDSAMYFCACYQGFGEQYFGPGTRLTVT.

The rearrangement uses TRBV19 and TRBJ2-7; 9 bases line up with TRBD1. The germline V gene has CDR1 LNHDA and CDR2 SQIVND (reference sequence). Unmatched junction bases numbered 7, after V lost 3 bases and J lost 7 bases. The CDR3 contains 14 residues. In DNA form, the CDR3 reads TGTGCCAGTAGTATGGGGGACAGGGCTGGGGAGCAGTACTTC. As protein: CASSMGDRAGEQYF. The full variable domain, its missing parts supplied by reference TRBV19 and TRBJ2-7, is DGGITQSPKYLFRKEGQNVTLSCEQNLNHDAMYWYRQDPGQGLRLIYYSQIVNDFQKGDIAEGYSVSREKKESFPLTVTSAQKNPTAFYLCASSMGDRAGEQYFGPGTRLTVT.

The V call is TRBV10-3, the J call TRBJ2-5; D might be TRBD1 (5 bases). CDR3 length: 14 amino acids. The V gene lost 3 bases and the J gene lost 5 bases, with 13 bases spanning the gap. Germline V gene sequence: CDR1 ENHRY, CDR2 SYGVKD. This CDR3 reads CAISDSRAEETQYF. CDR3 nucleotide sequence: TGTGCCATCAGTGATAGCAGGGCGGAGGAGACCCAGTACTTC.

CDR3 bases: TGCAGCGTTGAATCCGTGGCGCTAGATACGCAGTATTTT. It is translated as CSVESVALDTQYF. The chain recombines TRBV29-1 with TRBJ2-3; no definite D call. Germline assignment: CDR1 SQVTM and CDR2 ANQGSEA. With 2 bases removed from V and 5 bases from J, the gap between germline ends came to 11 bases. This CDR3 contains 13 residues.

The rearrangement links TRBV7-2 to TRBJ2-3; unclear D gene. V was shortened by 6 bases and J by 1 base, with 8 bases between the two germline ends. Germline lookup yields CDR1 SGHTA and CDR2 FQGNSA. CDR3 length: 13 residues. The DNA of the CDR3 is TGTGCCAGCAGTTACCTTCGCACAGATACGCAGTATTTT. It is translated as CASSYLRTDTQYF.

The chain has TRBV2 and TRBJ1-6, with D hard to call. The V end was cut by 5 bases, the J end by 4 bases, with 6 bases between. Germline V gene lookup returns CDR1 SNHLY and CDR2 FYNNEI. The CDR3 runs 13 residues. The CDR3 DNA reads as TGTGCCAGCAGTTGGGATTATAATTCACCCCTCCACTTT. The encoded protein is CASSWDYNSPLHF.

The CDR3 protein is CASSQTGTMNTGELFF. The DNA for the CDR3 is TGCGCCAGCAGCCAAACCGGGACGATGAACACCGGGGAGCTGTTTTTT. The chain combines TRBV4-1 with TRBJ2-2; either TRBD1 or TRBD2 may fit D (5 bases each). V was clipped by 2 bases and J by 1 base, with 11 bases between them. Germline loops: CDR1 MGHRA, CDR2 YSYEKL. The CDR3 length is 16 residues.

The chain uses TRBV18 and TRBJ1-5, with a weak D call TRBD1 (5 bases). V was shortened by 1 base and J by 6 bases, with 7 bases between the two germline ends. Germline CDR1 KGHSH, CDR2 LQKENI. The CDR3 loop spans 13 amino acids. Here the CDR3 DNA reads TGTGCCAGCTCACCACAGCAGGGTCAGCCCCAGCATTTT. Amino acids: CASSPQQGQPQHF.

CDR3 region: CASSISGTRETQYF. CDR3 coding DNA: TGTGCCAGTAGTATCTCCGGGACTAGAGAGACCCAGTACTTC. The rearrangement joins TRBV19 to TRBJ2-5; 8 bases are a match to TRBD2. The CDR3 totals 14 residues. Trimming took 3 bases from V and 4 from J; bases not matched to a gene: 4. In germline, CDR1 is LNHDA, CDR2 SQIVND (reference sequence).

The chain has TRBV10-1 and TRBJ2-5, with a possible D match to TRBD1 (5 bases). Germline V CDR1 and CDR2: WNHNN, SYGVQD (reference sequence). CDR3 length: 10 amino acids. Trimming took off 9 bases at V and 13 bases at J, with 15 bases between the two ends. The CDR3 reads CARTRQTAYF. Written as DNA, the CDR3 is TGCGCCAGAACCCGACAGACCGCGTACTTC.

The chain's CDR3 is CASSVMRDRRPQHF. The CDR3 DNA reads as TGTGCCAGCAGCGTAATGAGGGACCGTCGGCCCCAGCATTTT. The gene calls are TRBV9 and TRBJ1-5; D may be TRBD1 (5 bases). The germline CDR1 and CDR2 sequences are SGDLS and YYNGEE. Trimming took 1 base from V and 9 from J, leaving 14 bases between them. The CDR3 is made up of 14 amino acids.

This clone was found a few times. This chain connects TRBV6-5 to TRBJ1-2, with 10 bases that match TRBD1. J gave up 7 bases and V 5 bases, and 10 bases lay outside the gene matches. The CDR3 is 15 residues long. Germline V gene lookup returns CDR1 MNHEY and CDR2 SVGAGI. The CDR3 spells CASSGPGQGMRGYTF. As DNA, the CDR3 is TGTGCCAGCAGTGGACCGGGACAGGGGATGCGTGGCTACACCTTC.